Presented here are 28 T cell receptor beta chains from one specimen sequenced in a study of spatial heterogeneity in lung cancer. The time point is: blood at routine non-recurrence follow-up after resection. Extraction of whole RNA from tumor, nontumor lung or frozen PBMC preceded unsorted sequencing. One entry per CDR3 protein, called by TCRdb with MiXCR from the 5' RACE reads. The sample carries more than 95,000 distinct CDR3 sequences, 9.5% to 15% recorded once. The input for sequencing was PBMCs, taken at follow-up. These receptors were collected from a male donor with early-stage non-small cell lung cancer.

The chain is built from TRBV30 and TRBJ2-1, with TRBD1 matching over 9 bases. The V segment lost 8 bases and the J segment 1 base; nucleotides outside the gene matches: 9. Per the germline V gene, CDR1 is GTSNPN and CDR2 is SVGIG (reference sequence). The CDR3 totals 15 residues. CDR3 amino acids: CAGEQGALSYNEQFF. The CDR3, as DNA: TGTGCCGGAGAACAGGGGGCTCTTTCCTACAATGAGCAGTTCTTC. Filled out from reference TRBV30 and TRBJ2-1, the complete variable domain reads SQTIHQWPATLVQPVGSPLSLECTVEGTSNPNLYWYRQAAGRGLQLLFYSVGIGQISSEVPQNLSASRPQDRQFILSSKKLLLSDSGFYLCAGEQGALSYNEQFFGPGTRLTVL.

This clonotype was recorded many times. The chain uses TRBV11-2 and TRBJ2-2; no clear D. Germline lookup yields CDR1 SGHAT and CDR2 FQNNGV. V gave up 4 bases and J gave up 4 bases, with 16 bases separating them. The CDR3 extends over 16 amino acids. CDR3 sequence reads: CASSWLVGPTTGELFF. The CDR3 DNA is TGTGCCAGCAGCTGGCTAGTGGGCCCGACCACCGGGGAGCTGTTTTTT.

In this sample, this clonotype turned up a few times. The chain combines TRBV10-3 with TRBJ2-1; the match to TRBD2 covers 8 bases. V dropped 8 bases and J dropped 2; count of bases not matched to a gene: 5. The CDR3 is 14 amino acids. CDR1 and CDR2 from the germline V gene are ENHRY and SYGVKD. Here the CDR3 DNA reads TGTGCCATCCGGGACGGGGGGGCCTACAATGAGCAGTTCTTC. It yields the protein CAIRDGGAYNEQFF.

This clonotype was observed at least ten times. The chain links TRBV11-3 to TRBJ1-4; no firm D call. V gave up 5 bases and J gave up 0 bases, with 13 bases separating them. Per germline, CDR1 SGHNT and CDR2 YENEEA. The CDR3 has 16 amino acids. CDR3 amino acids: CASSETVFATNEKLFF. CDR3 coding DNA: TGTGCCAGCAGCGAAACGGTTTTTGCAACTAATGAAAAACTGTTTTTT.

J is TRBJ2-5 and V is TRBV7-9, with D perhaps given as TRBD1 or TRBD2 (6 bases each). CDR1 is SEHNR and CDR2 is FQNEAQ in the germline V gene (reference sequence). V gave up 5 bases and J gave up 2 bases, with 15 bases separating them. The CDR3 is 15 residues long. The CDR3 DNA follows: TGTGCCAGCAGCCCGGGGGCAGCTCCTCAAGAGACCCAGTACTTC. This gives the protein CASSPGAAPQETQYF.

With regard to this clonotype: Mismatch with germline at one junction end may stem from a read error. V gene TRBV6-6 combines with J gene TRBJ1-4; 9 nucleotides match TRBD1. Germline V gene data show CDR1 as MNHNY and CDR2 as SVGAGI (reference sequence). The CDR3 loop spans 17 amino acids. The CDR3 bases are TGTGCCTGCAGTAACCGGAGGACAGGGGCAACTAATGAAAAACTGTTTTTT. The encoded protein is CACSNRRTGATNEKLFF.

Notes on this clonotype: The junction differs from germline at one of its ends, possibly a read error. J is TRBJ1-3 and V is TRBV9; the D gene is possibly TRBD1 (5 bases). CDR3 size: 14 residues. CDR1 and CDR2 from the germline V gene are SGDLS and YYNGEE. The CDR3 sequence: CVSSVGTTGNTIYF. CDR3 in DNA: TGTGTCAGCAGCGTAGGGACGACAGGAAACACCATATATTTT.

The rearrangement links TRBV12-3 or TRBV12-4 to TRBJ2-7, with 7 bases that match TRBD2. The CDR3 contains 13 residues. J lost 6 bases, V lost 5 bases, and 7 bases had no gene match. The DNA of the CDR3 is TGTGCCAGCAGTCCCGGGAGGACAAGCGAGCAGTACTTC. It specifies CASSPGRTSEQYF.

In this sample, this clonotype turned up many times. The chain uses TRBV4-3 and TRBJ2-2; no firm D call. The length of the CDR3 is 16 residues. V gave up 0 bases and J gave up 10 bases, with 18 bases separating them. CDR1 and CDR2 from the germline V gene are LGHNA and YSLEER. CDR3 coding DNA: TGCGCCAGCAGCCAAGATACCCGCTCGGGTATAGCGGAGCTGTTTTTT. It encodes CASSQDTRSGIAELFF.

The chain couples TRBV4-2 to TRBJ2-2; tentatively, D is TRBD1 (6 bases). From germline, CDR1 is LGHNA and CDR2 YNFKEQ. V was cut by 0 bases and J by 3 bases, with 11 bases left in between. The CDR3 covers 16 residues. The CDR3, as DNA: TGTGCCAGCAGCCAAGATGCGGCAGGGGACACCGGGGAGCTGTTTTTT. Its translation is CASSQDAAGDTGELFF.

This clonotype was detected a few times. V is TRBV20-1 and J is TRBJ2-5; D is possibly TRBD1 (6 bases). Germline V gives CDR1 DFQATT, CDR2 SNEGSKA (reference sequence). V lost 3 bases and J 5 bases, leaving 13 bases between the germline ends. This CDR3 region has 13 residues. The CDR3 nucleotides are TGCAGTGCTAGGCTCAGGGGCCCGGAGACCCAGTACTTC. As protein: CSARLRGPETQYF.

This clonotype was detected many times. The chain combines TRBV12-3 or TRBV12-4 with TRBJ1-2, with D unresolved. V lost 7 bases and J lost 4, with 10 bases in between. This CDR3 contains 12 residues. The CDR3 loop is CASTGGSYGYTF. CDR3 bases: TGTGCCAGCACTGGAGGGAGCTATGGCTACACCTTC.

This clonotype has at least ten counts. The V call is TRBV29-1, the J call TRBJ1-5; tentatively, D is TRBD1 (5 bases). CDR3 size: 13 residues. The germline V and J ends were trimmed by 4 bases and 1 base, with 8 bases remaining between them. Germline CDR1 is SQVTM and CDR2 is ANQGSEA. CDR3 residues: CSVAAGSNQPQHF. In DNA form, the CDR3 reads TGCAGCGTTGCCGCAGGGAGCAATCAGCCCCAGCATTTT.

This clonotype was picked up a small number of times. The chain has TRBV3-1 and TRBJ1-1, with D unclear. Trimming left V 1 base short and J 1 base short, with 13 bases between. CDR1 LGHDT and CDR2 YNNKEL come from the germline V gene (reference sequence). The length of the CDR3 is 16 residues. CDR3 DNA: TGTGCCAGCAGCCAAGTCTCGGCTCGGAGGAACACTGAAGCTTTCTTT. Amino acid sequence: CASSQVSARRNTEAFF.

The J gene is TRBJ1-2, the V gene TRBV20-1; D gene unclear. V lost 1 base and J lost 8, with 17 bases in between. CDR3 length: 14 residues. Germline CDR1 is DFQATT and CDR2 is SNEGSKA (reference sequence). CDR3 DNA sequence: TGCAGTGCTAGAGGAGCGGAGTCGGCGCGAGGCTACACCTTC. Residues: CSARGAESARGYTF.

This chain connects TRBV11-2 to TRBJ2-7; 10 nucleotides match TRBD1. This CDR3 comprises 15 residues. The trim removed 3 bases at V and 3 bases at J, leaving 5 bases unmatched. CDR1 and CDR2 (germline): SGHAT, FQNNGV. Here the CDR3 DNA reads TGTGCCAGCAGCTTTGGGACAGGGGCGTTCTACGAGCAGTACTTC. The encoded protein is CASSFGTGAFYEQYF.

This clonotype appeared many times. V usage is TRBV28 and J usage is TRBJ1-6, with TRBD1 identical over 10 bases. Germline trimming cut 6 bases from V and 13 bases from J; bases unmatched to any gene: 6. This CDR3 comprises 13 residues. Germline values: CDR1 MDHEN, CDR2 SYDVKM. The DNA for the CDR3 is TGTGCCAGCAGATCCGGACAGGGGGATCCCCTCCACTTT. Residues: CASRSGQGDPLHF.

The CDR3 spells CASSQDRLVVYEQYF. Written as DNA, the CDR3 is TGTGCCAGCAGCCAAGATAGACTAGTGGTCTACGAGCAGTACTTC. The chain carries TRBV4-2 and TRBJ2-7; D possibly corresponds to TRBD2 (6 bases). The length of the CDR3 is 15 residues. With 0 bases removed from V and 3 bases from J, the gap between germline ends came to 12 bases. Germline values: CDR1 LGHNA, CDR2 YNFKEQ.

This chain uses TRBV4-1 with TRBJ2-1; no clear D. V dropped 6 bases and J dropped 2 bases, with 5 bases sitting between them. Looked up from germline, CDR1 is MGHRA and CDR2 is YSYEKL. This CDR3 comprises 12 residues. The CDR3 sequence: CASSTAYNEQFF. As DNA, the CDR3 is TGCGCCAGCAGTACCGCCTACAATGAGCAGTTCTTC.

The chain uses TRBV3-1 and TRBJ1-3; TRBD1 is a possible D gene (6 bases). The CDR3 sequence is 14 residues long. V gave up 5 bases and J gave up 0 bases, with 8 bases separating them. From germline, CDR1 is LGHDT and CDR2 YNNKEL (reference sequence). CDR3 residues: CASSIQGSGNTIYF. In DNA form, the CDR3 reads TGTGCCAGCAGCATACAGGGCTCTGGAAACACCATATATTTT. Filled out from reference TRBV3-1 and TRBJ1-3, the complete variable domain reads DTAVSQTPKYLVTQMGNDKSIKCEQNLGHDTMYWYKQDSKKFLKIMFSYNNKELIINETVPNRFSPKSPDKAHLNLHINSLELGDSAVYFCASSIQGSGNTIYFGEGSWLTVV.

This clonotype was detected only a few times. The V call is TRBV5-1, the J call TRBJ2-3; D is undetermined. V dropped 4 bases and J dropped 0 bases, with 18 bases sitting between them. Germline lookup yields CDR1 SGHRS and CDR2 YFSETQ. This CDR3 spans 17 amino acids. The CDR3 loop is CASSREQFPPSTDTQYF. The DNA of the CDR3 is TGCGCCAGCAGCCGTGAACAGTTCCCCCCTAGCACAGATACGCAGTATTTT.

A single count supports this clonotype. V and J are TRBV11-2 and TRBJ2-3; 10 nucleotides line up with TRBD2. CDR1 is SGHAT, CDR2 FQNNGV, per germline. J was trimmed by 4 bases and V by 5 bases; bases with no gene match: 6. This CDR3 has 15 residues. As DNA, the CDR3 is TGTGCCAGCAGCGTAGCGGGGGGCCGGGCAGATACGCAGTATTTT. It specifies CASSVAGGRADTQYF.

The chain employs TRBV20-1 and TRBJ2-1, with D maybe TRBD1 (5 bases). CDR1 is DFQATT and CDR2 is SNEGSKA in the germline V gene (reference sequence). CDR3 length equals 14 residues. Trimming shortened V by 6 bases and J by 0 bases, and 12 bases separated the two germline ends. The CDR3 sequence: CSATWGLSYNEQFF. CDR3 nucleotide sequence: TGCAGTGCCACATGGGGCCTCTCCTACAATGAGCAGTTCTTC.

This clonotype has a handful of counts. V gene TRBV11-2 combines with J gene TRBJ2-4; D is perhaps TRBD2 (5 bases). This CDR3 comprises 15 residues. V gave up 4 bases and J gave up 3 bases, with 13 bases separating them. Germline CDR1 SGHAT, CDR2 FQNNGV. The CDR3 reads CASSSQGGGKNIQYF. The CDR3 DNA sequence: TGTGCCAGCAGCTCCCAAGGAGGAGGCAAAAACATTCAGTACTTC.

This clonotype has just a few counts. The chain combines TRBV11-2 with TRBJ2-1; TRBD1 matches 8 bases. CDR1 is SGHAT, CDR2 FQNNGV, per germline. The CDR3 runs 16 residues. V gave up 1 base and J gave up 7 bases; unmatched junction bases: 9. The CDR3 loop is CASSLAAGGVWNEQFF. The CDR3 region has the DNA TGTGCCAGCAGCTTAGCCGCAGGGGGCGTTTGGAATGAGCAGTTCTTC.

This clonotype has ten or more counts. The chain couples TRBV4-2 to TRBJ2-7; 7 bases agree with TRBD2. CDR3 length: 15 residues. Germline V gene sequence: CDR1 LGHNA, CDR2 YNFKEQ. The V gene end was trimmed by 4 bases and the J gene end by 3 bases; junction bases not matched to a gene: 9. The CDR3 nucleotides read TGTGCCAGCAGCCCAAGATCTGGCGGGGGCTACGAGCAGTACTTC. Encoded protein: CASSPRSGGGYEQYF.

In this sample, this clonotype turned up many times. V usage is TRBV25-1 and J usage is TRBJ2-1; D could derive from TRBD1 or TRBD2 (5 bases each). The V end lost 2 bases, the J end lost 9 bases, and 5 bases lay between the germline ends. Germline values: CDR1 MGHDK, CDR2 SYGVNS. The CDR3 contains 11 residues. In nucleotides, the CDR3 is TGTGCCAGCAGTGAAGGGGGTGAGCAGTTCTTC. It specifies CASSEGGEQFF. The variable domain in full, with the rest retrieved from reference TRBV25-1 and TRBJ2-1, is EADIYQTPRYLVIGTGKKITLECSQTMGHDKMYWYQQDPGMELHLIHYSYGVNSTEKGDLSSESTVSRIRTEHFPLTLESARPSHTSQYLCASSEGGEQFFGPGTRLTVL.

This clonotype was counted between two and nine times. This chain joins TRBV12-3 or TRBV12-4 and TRBJ1-1; perhaps TRBD1 as D (5 bases). V shed 8 bases and J shed 3 bases, with 25 bases lying between them. There are 17 residues in the CDR3. The CDR3, as DNA: TGTGCCAGCCTCCCGGGCCTCAGACAGTGGCTCGACACTGAAGCTTTCTTT. Residues: CASLPGLRQWLDTEAFF.